This T cell receptor beta chain originates from a study of blood T cells in healthy people across ages. Every donor contributed roughly 10 milliliters of peripheral blood by blood draw. Study-wide results and limits: What prevented conclusive comparison of naive and antigen-experienced cells was that PBMCs were unsorted.

This clonotype was observed a few times. The antigen is unknown. For the second PCR, which ran for roughly 7 to 11 cycles, a sample-barcoded 5' primer and a J-beta primer mix were used. One entry per CDR3 protein results from TCRdb running MiXCR on the 5' RACE reads. Of under 750,000 distinct CDR3 sequences listed, roughly 48% are singletons. CDR3 length: 15 amino acids. V dropped 3 bases and J dropped 8 bases, with 19 bases sitting between them. The chain recombines TRBV12-3 or TRBV12-4 with TRBJ1-2, with a tentative D call TRBD1 (6 bases). Sequencing was performed on blood. This clonotype was sampled from a man older than 75 in good health. The CDR3 region is CASSFSGTPSLGYTF. In DNA, the CDR3 is TGTGCCAGCAGTTTTTCTGGGACACCCTCGTTGGGCTACACCTTC.